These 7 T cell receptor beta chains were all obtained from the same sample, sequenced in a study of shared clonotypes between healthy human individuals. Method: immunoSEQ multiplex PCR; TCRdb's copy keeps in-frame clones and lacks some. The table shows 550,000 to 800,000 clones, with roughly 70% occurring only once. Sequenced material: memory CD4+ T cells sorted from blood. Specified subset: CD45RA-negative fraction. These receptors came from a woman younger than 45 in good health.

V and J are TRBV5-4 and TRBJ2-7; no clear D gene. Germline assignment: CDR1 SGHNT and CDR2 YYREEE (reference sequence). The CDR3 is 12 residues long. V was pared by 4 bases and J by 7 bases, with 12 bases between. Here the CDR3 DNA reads TGTGCCAGCAGCCATCTGTTTGGGGAGCAGTACTTC. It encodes CASSHLFGEQYF.

In nucleotides, the CDR3 is TGTGCCAGCAGCTTAAACGGCGGGCTAGCCAAAAACATTCAGTACTTC. Protein: CASSLNGGLAKNIQYF. This rearrangement joins TRBV11-2 to TRBJ2-4; maybe TRBD2 (5 bases). V gave up 2 bases and J gave up 0 bases, with 11 bases separating them. The CDR3 loop spans 16 amino acids. Germline V gene sequence: CDR1 SGHAT, CDR2 FQNNGV.

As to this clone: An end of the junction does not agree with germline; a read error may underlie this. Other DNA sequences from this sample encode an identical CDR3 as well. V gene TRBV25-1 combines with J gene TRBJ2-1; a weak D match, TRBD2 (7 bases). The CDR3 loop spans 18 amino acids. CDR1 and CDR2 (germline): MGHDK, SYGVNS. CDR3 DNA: TGTGCCAGCAGTGAAAGAGGGGGAGCGGGAAGCTCCTACAATGAGCAATTCTTC. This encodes CASSERGGAGSSYNEQFF.

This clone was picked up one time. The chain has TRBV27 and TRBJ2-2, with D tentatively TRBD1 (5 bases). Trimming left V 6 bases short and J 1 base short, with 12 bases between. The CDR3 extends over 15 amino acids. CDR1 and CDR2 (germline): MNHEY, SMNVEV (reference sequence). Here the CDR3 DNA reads TGTGCCAGCAGCCCGGGCAGGGTGAACACCGGGGAGCTGTTTTTT. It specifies CASSPGRVNTGELFF.

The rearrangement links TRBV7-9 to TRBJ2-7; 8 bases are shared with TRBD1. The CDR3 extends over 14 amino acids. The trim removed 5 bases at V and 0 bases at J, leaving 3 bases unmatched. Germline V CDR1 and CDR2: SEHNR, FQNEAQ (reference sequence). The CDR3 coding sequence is TGTGCCAGCAGCGGGGACAGGACCTCCTACGAGCAGTACTTC. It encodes CASSGDRTSYEQYF. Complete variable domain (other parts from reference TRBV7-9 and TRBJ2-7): DTGVSQNPRHKITKRGQNVTFRCDPISEHNRLYWYRQTLGQGPEFLTYFQNEAQLEKSRLLSDRFSAERPKGSFSTLEIQRTEQGDSAMYLCASSGDRTSYEQYFGPGTRLTVT.

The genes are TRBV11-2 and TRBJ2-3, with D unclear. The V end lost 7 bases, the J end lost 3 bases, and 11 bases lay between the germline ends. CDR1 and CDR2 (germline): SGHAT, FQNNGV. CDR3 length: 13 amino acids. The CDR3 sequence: CASTRTGTDTQYF. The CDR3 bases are TGTGCCAGCACCAGGACGGGTACAGATACGCAGTATTTT.

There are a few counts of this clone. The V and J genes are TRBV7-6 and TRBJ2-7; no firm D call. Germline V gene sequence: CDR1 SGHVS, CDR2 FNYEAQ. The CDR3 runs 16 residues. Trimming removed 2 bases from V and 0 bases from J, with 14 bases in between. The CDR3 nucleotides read TGTGCCAGCAGCTTAATCTCGGGTGTCTCCTCCTACGAGCAGTACTTC. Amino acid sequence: CASSLISGVSSYEQYF.